The rows below give T cell receptor beta chains drawn from one sample of a study of blood T cell repertoires in COVID-19. Assay used: immunoSEQ multiplex PCR; TCRdb lists only in-frame clones, some missing. The table includes about 130,000 clones, around 88% detected once. Sequenced sample: PBMCs or T cells enriched from blood (not recorded which). Source of these receptors: a woman aged 45-60 years who had recovered from COVID-19. The CDR3 runs from the conserved cysteine through the conserved F or W. A D gene is named only where the DNA matches it firmly. The size entry is marked missing in some rows and otherwise reads once, few, many or a size class.

J: TRBJ1-5
D: -
V: TRBV12-5
size: few
CDR3: CASGSRRAGSVRNQPQHF
DNA: TGTGCTAGTGGTTCACGCAGGGCTGGAAGTGTACGCAATCAGCCCCAGCATTTT

J: TRBJ2-1
D: -
V: TRBV7-9
size: -
CDR3: CASSSHVTGTYNEQFF
DNA: TGTGCCAGCAGCTCCCACGTGACAGGAACCTACAATGAGCAGTTCTTC

J: TRBJ1-1
D: -
V: TRBV12-3/TRBV12-4
size: -
CDR3: CASSNRVGTEAFF
DNA: TGTGCCAGCAGTAACAGGGTGGGCACTGAAGCTTTCTTT

J: TRBJ2-7
D: TRBD2
V: TRBV11-2
size: -
CDR3: CASSLEVAGGSYEQYF
DNA: TGTGCCAGCAGCTTAGAGGTGGCGGGAGGCTCCTACGAGCAGTACTTC

J: TRBJ2-5
D: -
V: TRBV5-4
size: -
CDR3: CASSTPTGLQETQYF
DNA: TGTGCCAGCAGCACGCCGACAGGACTCCAAGAGACCCAGTACTTC

J: TRBJ2-6
D: TRBD1
V: TRBV5-1
size: -
CDR3: CASSWGQGLRGSSGANVLTF
DNA: TGCGCCAGCAGCTGGGGACAGGGGCTTCGTGGTAGCTCTGGGGCCAACGTCCTGACTTTC

J: TRBJ1-1
D: TRBD1
V: TRBV5-5
size: -
CDR3: CASSHLRGTSEAFF
DNA: TGTGCCAGCAGCCATCTCAGGGGGACGAGTGAAGCTTTCTTT

J: TRBJ1-1
D: TRBD1
V: TRBV11-2
size: -
CDR3: CASSTRQGANTEAFF
DNA: TGTGCCAGCAGCACTAGACAGGGGGCGAACACTGAAGCTTTCTTT

J: TRBJ2-1
D: -
V: TRBV7-3
size: -
CDR3: CASEGGPKEQFF
DNA: TGTGCCAGCGAGGGGGGGCCGAAGGAGCAGTTCTTC

J: TRBJ2-1
D: -
V: TRBV7-9
size: -
CDR3: CASSSTVRGTFYEQFF
DNA: TGTGCCAGCAGCTCTACTGTACGGGGGACCTTTTATGAGCAGTTCTTC

J: TRBJ2-2
D: TRBD2
V: TRBV19
size: -
CDR3: CASSIWSGANTGELFF
DNA: TGTGCCAGTAGTATTTGGAGCGGGGCGAACACCGGGGAGCTGTTTTTT

J: TRBJ1-6
D: -
V: TRBV7-9
size: -
CDR3: CASSFSGEHSPLHF
DNA: TGTGCCAGCAGCTTCTCAGGGGAGCATTCACCCCTCCACTTT

J: TRBJ1-5
D: TRBD1
V: TRBV5-1
size: -
CDR3: CASSLEAGGQPQHF
DNA: TGCGCCAGCAGCTTGGAGGCAGGGGGGCAGCCCCAGCATTTT

J: TRBJ2-5
D: -
V: TRBV21-1
size: once
CDR3: CASSKEPRGGGETQYF
DNA: TGTGCCAGCAGCAAAGAACCGCGGGGGGGCGGGGAGACCCAGTACTTC

J: TRBJ2-2
D: TRBD1
V: TRBV24-1
size: -
CDR3: CATSDTGTGNTGELFF
DNA: TGTGCCACCAGTGATACCGGGACAGGTAACACCGGGGAGCTGTTTTTT

J: TRBJ1-5
D: -
V: TRBV5-1
size: -
CDR3: CASSLVGAENQPQHF
DNA: TGCGCCAGCAGCTTGGTTGGGGCAGAGAATCAGCCCCAGCATTTT

J: TRBJ1-5
D: -
V: TRBV5-4
size: -
CDR3: CASSYQGLNQPQHF
DNA: TGTGCCAGCAGCTACCAGGGACTCAATCAGCCCCAGCATTTT

J: TRBJ2-5
D: -
V: TRBV5-1
size: -
CDR3: CASSPYSGWETQYF
DNA: TGCGCCAGCAGCCCATACTCAGGGTGGGAGACCCAGTACTTC

J: TRBJ1-6
D: -
V: TRBV5-1
size: -
CDR3: CASSMGGVANSPLHF
DNA: TGCGCCAGCAGCATGGGCGGGGTCGCTAATTCACCCCTCCACTTT

J: TRBJ2-5
D: -
V: TRBV12-3/TRBV12-4
size: once
CDR3: CASKGTPQETQYF
DNA: TGTGCCAGCAAGGGGACTCCTCAAGAGACCCAGTACTTC

J: TRBJ1-5
D: -
V: TRBV28
size: -
CDR3: CASRGFSNQPQHF
DNA: TGTGCCAGCCGGGGGTTTAGCAATCAGCCCCAGCATTTT

J: TRBJ1-5
D: TRBD1
V: TRBV19
size: -
CDR3: CASSPFTGVGQPQHF
DNA: TGTGCCAGTAGTCCCTTTACAGGGGTCGGTCAGCCCCAGCATTTT

J: TRBJ1-4
D: -
V: TRBV19
size: few
CDR3: CASSVPGITNEKLFF
DNA: TGTGCCAGTTCAGTCCCAGGCATAACTAATGAAAAACTGTTTTTT

J: TRBJ1-2
D: TRBD1
V: TRBV7-9
size: once
CDR3: CASSLGSTGGYYGYTF
DNA: TGTGCCAGCAGCTTGGGTTCGACAGGGGGCTACTATGGCTACACCTTC

J: TRBJ1-3
D: -
V: TRBV7-8
size: once
CDR3: CASSTTMDSSGNTIYF
DNA: TGTGCCAGCAGCACGACTATGGACAGCTCTGGAAACACCATATATTTT

J: TRBJ2-5
D: TRBD1
V: TRBV11-3
size: once
CDR3: CASSRRKTGVILEETQYF
DNA: TGTGCCAGCAGCCGTCGAAAGACAGGGGTGATTTTAGAAGAGACCCAGTACTTC

J: TRBJ2-5
D: -
V: TRBV5-6
size: -
CDR3: CASSYRGYQETQYF
DNA: TGTGCCAGCAGCTATAGGGGTTACCAAGAGACCCAGTACTTC

J: TRBJ1-1
D: TRBD1
V: TRBV28
size: -
CDR3: CASSDRGRGAFF
DNA: TGTGCCAGCAGCGACAGGGGGCGTGGAGCTTTCTTT

J: TRBJ2-6
D: -
V: TRBV2
size: -
CDR3: CASSEDSGANVLTF
DNA: TGTGCCAGCAGCGAGGACTCTGGGGCCAACGTCCTGACTTTC

J: TRBJ2-1
D: -
V: TRBV27
size: few
CDR3: CATLTQGNEQFF
DNA: TGTGCCACCCTCACCCAGGGCAATGAGCAGTTCTTC

J: TRBJ1-2
D: -
V: TRBV12-3/TRBV12-4
size: -
CDR3: CASTGGGYGYTF
DNA: TGTGCCAGCACCGGGGGGGGCTATGGCTACACCTTC

J: TRBJ2-7
D: TRBD2
V: TRBV11-2
size: -
CDR3: CASSHGTSGDYEQYF
DNA: TGTGCCAGCAGCCATGGGACTAGCGGGGACTACGAGCAGTACTTC

J: TRBJ2-3
D: -
V: TRBV6-5
size: -
CDR3: CASSYSGPGWVTQYF
DNA: TGTGCCAGCAGTTACTCCGGACCGGGATGGGTCACGCAGTATTTT

J: TRBJ1-4
D: -
V: TRBV19
size: -
CDR3: CASSGTLTNEKLFF
DNA: TGTGCCAGTAGCGGGACACTGACTAATGAAAAACTGTTTTTT

J: TRBJ1-2
D: -
V: TRBV19
size: once
CDR3: CASSVTGTYGYTF
DNA: TGTGCCAGTAGTGTAACAGGAACCTATGGCTACACCTTC

J: TRBJ1-5
D: -
V: TRBV7-9
size: -
CDR3: CASSQGSVNQPQHF
DNA: TGTGCCAGCAGCCAGGGGTCAGTCAATCAGCCCCAGCATTTT

J: TRBJ2-5
D: TRBD1
V: TRBV5-1
size: -
CDR3: CASSLGTGWGETQYF
DNA: TGCGCCAGCAGCTTGGGGACAGGGTGGGGAGAGACCCAGTACTTC

J: TRBJ2-3
D: TRBD1
V: TRBV13
size: -
CDR3: CASSTGTGDPSTDTQYF
DNA: TGTGCCAGCAGCACCGGGACAGGGGACCCTAGCACAGATACGCAGTATTTT

J: TRBJ2-5
D: TRBD1
V: TRBV4-1
size: -
CDR3: CASSPGTGMEETQYF
DNA: TGCGCCAGCAGCCCGGGGACAGGGATGGAAGAGACCCAGTACTTC

J: TRBJ1-3
D: -
V: TRBV7-9
size: -
CDR3: CASSLIGMEGNTIYF
DNA: TGTGCCAGCAGCTTGATCGGGATGGAAGGGAACACCATATATTTT

J: TRBJ2-6
D: TRBD2
V: TRBV7-9
size: -
CDR3: CASSPQISQRGVGANVLTF
DNA: TGTGCCAGCAGCCCACAGATCTCCCAGCGGGGGGTCGGGGCCAACGTCCTGACTTTC

J: TRBJ2-7
D: -
V: TRBV11-2
size: few
CDR3: CASSLAGGGYEQYF
DNA: TGTGCCAGCAGCTTAGCAGGCGGAGGTTACGAGCAGTACTTC

J: TRBJ1-2
D: -
V: TRBV28
size: -
CDR3: CASSSDRGYTF
DNA: TGTGCCAGCAGTTCAGATCGTGGCTACACCTTC

J: TRBJ1-2
D: TRBD1
V: TRBV3-1/TRBV3-2
size: -
CDR3: CASSPNIGVTGNYGYTF
DNA: TGTGCCAGCAGCCCCAATATTGGGGTGACAGGGAACTATGGCTACACCTTC

J: TRBJ2-3
D: TRBD2
V: TRBV7-2
size: once
CDR3: CASSRQSGGFPDTQYF
DNA: TGTGCCAGCAGCCGTCAAAGCGGGGGGTTCCCAGATACGCAGTATTTT

J: TRBJ2-3
D: TRBD1
V: TRBV29-1
size: -
CDR3: CSVGGQQGNTQYF
DNA: TGCAGCGTCGGTGGGCAACAGGGGAATACGCAGTATTTT

J: TRBJ1-2
D: -
V: TRBV4-1
size: -
CDR3: CASSQAGDGNYGYTF
DNA: TGCGCCAGCAGCCAGGCAGGGGATGGGAACTATGGCTACACCTTC

J: TRBJ2-1
D: -
V: TRBV6-4
size: -
CDR3: CASSKVGAGEQFF
DNA: TGTGCCAGCAGTAAGGTGGGGGCGGGTGAGCAGTTCTTC

J: TRBJ1-5
D: TRBD1
V: TRBV7-9
size: -
CDR3: CASSLAGQGVNQPQHF
DNA: TGTGCCAGCAGCTTAGCGGGACAGGGGGTGAATCAGCCCCAGCATTTT

J: TRBJ1-2
D: TRBD1
V: TRBV10-1
size: -
CDR3: CASSDGTASGGYTF
DNA: TGCGCCAGCAGTGACGGGACAGCATCGGGTGGCTACACCTTC

J: TRBJ1-4
D: -
V: TRBV4-3
size: few
CDR3: CASSQYTGQEYEKLFF
DNA: TGCGCCAGCAGCCAGTATACAGGTCAAGAATATGAAAAACTGTTTTTT

J: TRBJ1-2
D: TRBD1
V: TRBV7-2
size: -
CDR3: CASSSPTGGAGGGYTF
DNA: TGTGCCAGCAGCTCCCCAACAGGGGGCGCTGGGGGAGGCTACACCTTC

J: TRBJ2-1
D: TRBD2
V: TRBV5-4
size: -
CDR3: CASSLGLAGGLSYNEQFF
DNA: TGTGCCAGCAGCTTGGGACTAGCGGGGGGGCTCTCCTACAATGAGCAGTTCTTC

J: TRBJ2-1
D: -
V: TRBV6-2/TRBV6-3
size: -
CDR3: CASSLLAEGANNEQFF
DNA: TGTGCCAGCAGTTTACTAGCCGAGGGGGCCAACAATGAGCAGTTCTTC

J: TRBJ1-5
D: TRBD1
V: TRBV15
size: -
CDR3: CATSRQGAQPQHF
DNA: TGTGCCACCAGCAGACAGGGGGCTCAGCCCCAGCATTTT

J: TRBJ2-5
D: -
V: TRBV10-2
size: -
CDR3: CASSQTGGQETQYF
DNA: TGCGCCAGCAGTCAGACCGGGGGGCAGGAGACCCAGTACTTC

J: TRBJ1-3
D: -
V: TRBV9
size: few
CDR3: CASSVDRGKNTIYF
DNA: TGTGCCAGCAGCGTAGATCGAGGGAAGAACACCATATATTTT

J: TRBJ2-1
D: TRBD1
V: TRBV19
size: -
CDR3: CASTPQGADEQFF
DNA: TGTGCCAGTACCCCACAGGGGGCCGATGAGCAGTTCTTC

J: TRBJ2-7
D: -
V: TRBV7-8
size: -
CDR3: CASSPRELAYEQYF
DNA: TGTGCCAGCAGCCCCCGGGAACTAGCCTACGAGCAGTACTTC